In its sample, the clone carrying this T cell receptor (beta chain) was seen many times. TCRdb re-derived calls from the 5' RACE reads in MiXCR, one entry per CDR3 protein. The data show about 140,000 distinct CDR3 sequences, roughly 6.6% seen once. The germline gives CDR1 MNHEY, CDR2 SVGEGT. With 4 bases removed from V and 2 bases from J, the gap between germline ends came to 13 bases. This CDR3 is 15 amino acids long. The entry originates in a study of CD8 T cells in ankylosing spondylitis. Material for sequencing was blood, either unsorted or a sorted T cell fraction (not recorded which). The V and J genes are TRBV6-2 or TRBV6-3 and TRBJ2-3, with D possibly called TRBD1 or TRBD2 (5 bases each). The sequence was collected from a female donor with ankylosing spondylitis or in good health (not recorded which). CDR3 protein: CASSFSGTATDTQYF. The CDR3 DNA is TGTGCCAGCAGTTTTTCCGGGACCGCCACAGATACGCAGTATTTT.